This TCR beta chain appears in the sequencing data of a study of T cell responses to AZD1222 COVID-19 vaccine. Findings of the study overall: The number of AZD1222 recipients seropositive at baseline was only 5 to 7.

The method was immunoSEQ multiplex PCR; TCRdb's version includes in-frame clones alone and lacks a portion of them. The data show over 110,000 clones, approximately 87% seen once. The germline V gene has CDR1 MNHEY and CDR2 SMNVEV (reference sequence). There are 15 residues in the CDR3. Trimming left V 3 bases short and J 9 bases short, with 18 bases between. As regards this clone: Its antigen remains unknown.

Sequencing was performed on peripheral blood, taken 28 days after the second AZD1222 dose. V is TRBV27 and J is TRBJ1-5, with D perhaps matching TRBD1 (5 bases). This sequence originates from an adult who received the AZD1222 COVID-19 vaccine. The chain's CDR3 is CASSFAGSNNVPQHF. CDR3 DNA sequence: TGTGCCAGCAGTTTCGCAGGGTCGAACAATGTGCCCCAGCATTTT.